This TCR beta chain was found in a study of blood T cells in healthy people across ages. Those donating, healthy Caucasian individuals from Russia, were aged about 6 to 90. V was clipped by 5 bases and J by 5 bases, with 13 bases between them. Germline CDR1 and CDR2: SGHVS and FQNEAQ. CDR3 length: 13 residues. Next came a second PCR, run for roughly 6 to 11 cycles, which used a sample-barcoded 5' primer along with a J-beta primer mix. MiXCR, run by TCRdb on the 5' RACE reads, gives a single entry per CDR3 protein. The data contain some 800,000 distinct CDR3 sequences, 40% to 50% of them singletons. This clonotype was found a few times.

Sequenced: blood. This chain uses TRBV7-8 with TRBJ2-7; possibly TRBD2 for D (6 bases). The sequence came from a man in his fifties or sixties in good health. The CDR3 loop reads CASSTTGVHEQYF. The CDR3 DNA reads TGTGCCAGCAGCACCACGGGAGTCCACGAGCAGTACTTC.